This paragraph reports one TCR beta chain. It has no known antigen specificity. Base qualities are not provided; no much larger clone lies one nucleotide away. Library method: RACE. Reads for this sample came from a NextSeq 500. During library preparation, unique molecular identifiers were attached to individual cDNA molecules so that TCRs could be counted in a quantitative, reproducible way. Both TCR alpha and TCR beta chains were sequenced from each blood RNA sample. Turning to the authors' computational methods: The median number of TCRs per sample was over 95,000, ranging from about 23,224 to 750,000. The Decombinator software suite was used to annotate V, J and CDR3 in the TCR reads. To make PS versus PT1 abundance plots, every sample was subsampled to the same number of TCRs (28,000). TCRs were defined as expanded if absent before sensitization and observed at least eight times at the 2-week time point. TCRdb applied fastp at Q25 and MiXCR to the public reads, then kept only in-frame beta chains. Merged by CDR3 protein, the rows form single entries marked with the most common genes and DNA. TCRdb's processing, not the authors' own work, is the source of the V and J calls. This sample holds around 340,000 distinct CDR3 sequences; approximately 6.9% were observed only once. The leading ten clones occupy approximately 8% of the sample.

The sample's time point, from its label and the paper: patch test 1, 2 weeks after DPC sensitization. Per the publication, the treatment or condition label means: therapeutic diphenylcyclopropenone sensitization with weekly scalp DPC. At each patch-test visit, blood was drawn before the patch test was applied. Eligible patients were aged 18 to 70, diagnosed with alopecia, deemed suitable for DPC therapy, and excluded if pregnant. Total RNA was extracted from unfractionated whole blood collected in Tempus Blood RNA tubes. This entry is derived from a study of human T cells and chemical hapten exposure (dated by TCRdb to about 2021). Some background on the complete study: For sensitization, 2% DPC in acetone was applied to a roughly 2 cm by roughly 2 cm area of upper inner arm skin. Throughout the roughly 25-week study period, patients were also given weekly therapeutic DPC doses on the scalp. Patch testing on the upper back used Finn chambers containing 0.01% DPC, with scoring done after 6 days according to International Contact Dermatitis Research Group standards. The patient cohort, mostly female, included alopecia areata with under or over 50% scalp involvement, alopecia totalis and alopecia universalis. Libraries were pooled for sequencing, and per-sample TCR yields varied mainly because of small differences in library volumes within the pool. This study followed changes in the peripheral blood TCR repertoire in vivo during primary and secondary sensitization of alopecia patients to the hapten diphenylcyclopropenone (DPC). Blood samples were taken from patients before sensitization (week 0) and then at 2, 6 and about 24 weeks after DPC sensitization. Blood for TCR sequencing was provided by twenty-nine alopecia patients at one to four time points (pre-sensitization, 2, 6 and 24 weeks).

Summary of the overall study and its limitations: DPC sensitization did not change how many TCRs were above 1 in 1000 frequency, and no evidence was found of alterations in global repertoire structure. Repeated subsampling changed both the strength of the expansion versus patch-test correlation and the threshold at which the correlation became significant. Compared with pre-sensitization or healthy control sets, expanded TCRs formed significantly more large CDR3 similarity clusters, which is consistent with antigen-driven responses. Patch test score correlated positively with the number of PT1 expanded TCRs, reaching significance at thresholds 8, 16 and 32 but not at 4. Because all patients had alopecia, a presumed autoimmune disease, the immune response of the patients might differ from that of healthy individuals.

The sequence derives from a woman younger than 30 with alopecia areata. Some clones in this sample may be carry-over from other donors' samples. The sequenced sample was whole blood, obtained in connection with sensitization to the hapten diphenylcyclopropenone (DPC).

In nucleotide form, the sequence is TGTGCCAGCAGCCCCCGGGACAGGGGAGATGAAAAACTGTTTTTT. It translates as CASSPRDRGDEKLFF. The rearranged segments are TRBV3-1 and TRBJ1-4; the junction holds 10 bases that match TRBD1. Germline trimming amounts to 4 bases on V and 6 bases on J, with 5 as the count of junction bases outside the gene matches. CDR1 LGHDT and CDR2 YNNKEL were looked up in the germline V gene (reference sequence). Including the terminal cysteine and phenylalanine, the CDR3 comprises 15 residues. Just CDR3 DNA is preserved here, 45 bases in frame from base 1.